A selection of T cell receptor beta chains follows, all from one sample in a study of shared clonotypes between healthy human individuals. Sequencing used immunoSEQ multiplex PCR; TCRdb keeps in-frame clones, though not all of them. Among millions of clones listed, roughly 96% were seen once. Sequencing was carried out using naive CD4+ T cells sorted from blood. The source of these receptors is a man aged 18 to 35 in good health. CDR3s include the opening cysteine and the closing phenylalanine or tryptophan. The D gene is left open where the match is weak. Only some rows state a clone size, as once, few, many or a class for expanded clones.

clone_size: .; j_call: TRBJ2-5; v_call: TRBV9; d_call: .; cdr3_aa: CASSVRWGGVQETQYF; cdr3_nt: TGTGCCAGCAGCGTAAGGTGGGGAGGAGTCCAAGAGACCCAGTACTTC
clone_size: .; j_call: TRBJ1-2; v_call: TRBV9; d_call: TRBD1; cdr3_aa: CASSVEGQGYGYTF; cdr3_nt: TGTGCCAGCAGCGTAGAGGGACAGGGCTATGGCTACACCTTC
clone_size: .; j_call: TRBJ2-5; v_call: TRBV19; d_call: .; cdr3_aa: CASSTAGQETQYF; cdr3_nt: TGTGCCAGTAGCACCGCAGGGCAAGAGACCCAGTACTTC
clone_size: .; j_call: TRBJ2-2; v_call: TRBV7-9; d_call: .; cdr3_aa: CASSLGAGDGGELFF; cdr3_nt: TGTGCCAGCAGCTTGGGCGCTGGGGACGGCGGGGAGCTGTTTTTT
clone_size: .; j_call: TRBJ1-6; v_call: TRBV27; d_call: TRBD1; cdr3_aa: CASRDQTGARNSPLHF; cdr3_nt: TGTGCCAGCAGGGATCAGACAGGGGCTCGGAATTCACCCCTCCACTTT
clone_size: .; j_call: TRBJ1-6; v_call: TRBV18; d_call: .; cdr3_aa: CASSPGEGGSPLHF; cdr3_nt: TGTGCCAGCTCACCAGGGGAGGGAGGATCACCCCTCCACTTT
clone_size: .; j_call: TRBJ2-7; v_call: TRBV7-9; d_call: .; cdr3_aa: CASSQLGFSYEQYF; cdr3_nt: TGTGCCAGCAGCCAGCTGGGATTTTCCTACGAGCAGTACTTC
clone_size: once; j_call: TRBJ1-1; v_call: TRBV18; d_call: TRBD1; cdr3_aa: CASSPRTGSTEAFF; cdr3_nt: TGTGCCAGCTCACCCCGGACAGGGAGCACTGAAGCTTTCTTT
clone_size: .; j_call: TRBJ1-1; v_call: TRBV5-1; d_call: TRBD1; cdr3_aa: CASSLTGDVPAFF; cdr3_nt: TGCGCCAGCAGCTTGACAGGGGACGTCCCTGCTTTCTTT
clone_size: .; j_call: TRBJ2-5; v_call: TRBV7-2; d_call: .; cdr3_aa: CASSSTRTQETQYF; cdr3_nt: TGTGCCAGCAGCTCCACGAGAACTCAAGAGACCCAGTACTTC
clone_size: .; j_call: TRBJ2-7; v_call: TRBV29-1; d_call: .; cdr3_aa: CSVEVGGKSYEQYF; cdr3_nt: TGCAGCGTTGAAGTTGGAGGGAAGTCCTACGAGCAGTACTTC
clone_size: .; j_call: TRBJ2-7; v_call: TRBV28; d_call: .; cdr3_aa: CASSALRDGGFYEQYF; cdr3_nt: TGTGCCAGCAGCGCCTTAAGGGACGGGGGTTTTTACGAGCAGTACTTC
clone_size: .; j_call: TRBJ2-7; v_call: TRBV10-3; d_call: .; cdr3_aa: CAISESAVTSSYEQYF; cdr3_nt: TGTGCCATCAGTGAGTCGGCGGTCACCAGCTCCTACGAGCAGTACTTC
clone_size: .; j_call: TRBJ2-1; v_call: TRBV7-9; d_call: .; cdr3_aa: CASSLAGQGGNEQFF; cdr3_nt: TGTGCCAGCAGCCTGGCAGGCCAGGGGGGGAATGAGCAGTTCTTC
clone_size: .; j_call: TRBJ1-4; v_call: TRBV7-2; d_call: TRBD1; cdr3_aa: CASSLGQGRPNEKLFF; cdr3_nt: TGTGCCAGCAGCTTGGGACAGGGGCGGCCTAATGAAAAACTGTTTTTT
clone_size: .; j_call: TRBJ2-1; v_call: TRBV5-1; d_call: .; cdr3_aa: CASSLGFTGYNEQFF; cdr3_nt: TGCGCCAGCAGCTTGGGTTTTACAGGGTACAATGAGCAGTTCTTC
clone_size: .; j_call: TRBJ2-1; v_call: TRBV5-1; d_call: TRBD2; cdr3_aa: CASSLPGTSGSGNEQFF; cdr3_nt: TGCGCCAGCAGCCTCCCGGGGACTAGCGGGAGTGGTAATGAGCAGTTCTTC
clone_size: .; j_call: TRBJ1-1; v_call: TRBV6-5; d_call: .; cdr3_aa: CASSRDMNTEAFF; cdr3_nt: TGTGCCAGCAGCCGCGACATGAACACTGAAGCTTTCTTT
clone_size: .; j_call: TRBJ1-2; v_call: TRBV29-1; d_call: .; cdr3_aa: CSVAPSGAGYTF; cdr3_nt: TGCAGCGTTGCCCCGTCGGGGGCTGGCTACACCTTC
clone_size: .; j_call: TRBJ2-1; v_call: TRBV4-1; d_call: .; cdr3_aa: CASSQDEAGSYNEQFF; cdr3_nt: TGCGCCAGCAGCCAAGATGAGGCGGGATCCTACAATGAGCAGTTCTTC
clone_size: .; j_call: TRBJ2-1; v_call: TRBV12-2; d_call: .; cdr3_aa: CASRLLRSGRAQSYNEQFF; cdr3_nt: TGTGCAAGTCGCTTACTGCGGAGCGGGAGGGCCCAATCCTACAATGAGCAGTTCTTC
clone_size: .; j_call: TRBJ1-2; v_call: TRBV6-1; d_call: TRBD1; cdr3_aa: CASTPTTGTGYTF; cdr3_nt: TGTGCCAGCACCCCAACGACAGGGACCGGCTACACCTTC
clone_size: .; j_call: TRBJ2-1; v_call: TRBV6-5; d_call: .; cdr3_aa: CASSRLVPIREQFF; cdr3_nt: TGTGCCAGCAGCCGCTTAGTTCCAATCCGGGAGCAGTTCTTC
clone_size: .; j_call: TRBJ2-3; v_call: TRBV7-9; d_call: .; cdr3_aa: CASSLDGDSTDTQYF; cdr3_nt: TGTGCCAGCAGCTTAGATGGGGATAGCACAGATACGCAGTATTTT
clone_size: .; j_call: TRBJ2-3; v_call: TRBV6-5; d_call: .; cdr3_aa: CASSYSTSELDTQYF; cdr3_nt: TGTGCCAGCAGTTACTCAACTAGTGAGTTAGATACGCAGTATTTT
clone_size: .; j_call: TRBJ2-2; v_call: TRBV2; d_call: .; cdr3_aa: CASRSEILGTGELFF; cdr3_nt: TGTGCCAGCAGGAGTGAGATTTTGGGTACCGGGGAGCTGTTTTTT
clone_size: .; j_call: TRBJ2-3; v_call: TRBV11-3; d_call: TRBD2; cdr3_aa: CASSFAGGPGDTQYF; cdr3_nt: TGTGCCAGCAGCTTCGCGGGGGGGCCGGGAGATACGCAGTATTTT
clone_size: .; j_call: TRBJ2-7; v_call: TRBV6-5; d_call: TRBD1; cdr3_aa: CASSHGVGTGYEQYF; cdr3_nt: TGTGCCAGCAGTCACGGGGTCGGGACAGGCTACGAGCAGTACTTC
clone_size: .; j_call: TRBJ1-5; v_call: TRBV18; d_call: TRBD1; cdr3_aa: CASSQRGTESRPQHF; cdr3_nt: TGTGCCAGCTCACAGCGGGGGACAGAATCAAGGCCCCAGCATTTT
clone_size: .; j_call: TRBJ2-1; v_call: TRBV7-2; d_call: .; cdr3_aa: CASSLESGSYNEQFF; cdr3_nt: TGTGCCAGCAGCTTAGAATCCGGGAGTTACAATGAGCAGTTCTTC
clone_size: once; j_call: TRBJ1-1; v_call: TRBV10-3; d_call: .; cdr3_aa: CAINGREGTEAFF; cdr3_nt: TGTGCCATCAACGGGCGGGAGGGCACTGAAGCTTTCTTT
clone_size: .; j_call: TRBJ2-7; v_call: TRBV5-1; d_call: .; cdr3_aa: CASSLDGYDSYEQYF; cdr3_nt: TGCGCCAGCAGCTTGGACGGGTACGACTCCTACGAGCAGTACTTC
clone_size: .; j_call: TRBJ2-7; v_call: TRBV7-2; d_call: .; cdr3_aa: CASSPRQIPEQYF; cdr3_nt: TGTGCCAGCAGCCCCCGACAGATACCCGAGCAGTACTTC
clone_size: once; j_call: TRBJ1-4; v_call: TRBV25-1; d_call: .; cdr3_aa: CASSDRGTNEKLFF; cdr3_nt: TGTGCCAGCAGTGATCGGGGAACTAATGAAAAACTGTTTTTT
clone_size: .; j_call: TRBJ1-2; v_call: TRBV5-4; d_call: .; cdr3_aa: CASSYGLTGGAF; cdr3_nt: TGTGCCAGCAGCTACGGATTGACCGGGGGCGCCTTC
clone_size: .; j_call: TRBJ2-1; v_call: TRBV18; d_call: .; cdr3_aa: CASSPPFGQENEQFF; cdr3_nt: TGTGCCAGCTCACCACCGTTTGGTCAGGAGAATGAGCAGTTCTTC
clone_size: .; j_call: TRBJ1-5; v_call: TRBV7-9; d_call: TRBD1; cdr3_aa: CASSQQGSNQPQHF; cdr3_nt: TGTGCCAGCAGCCAACAGGGGAGCAATCAGCCCCAGCATTTT
clone_size: .; j_call: TRBJ2-5; v_call: TRBV7-2; d_call: TRBD2; cdr3_aa: CASSPWTSGGEYF; cdr3_nt: TGTGCCAGCAGCCCTTGGACTAGCGGGGGGGAGTACTTC
clone_size: .; j_call: TRBJ1-2; v_call: TRBV2; d_call: .; cdr3_aa: CASRLEVQGAF; cdr3_nt: TGTGCCAGCAGACTAGAGGTTCAGGGAGCCTTC
clone_size: .; j_call: TRBJ2-3; v_call: TRBV10-3; d_call: .; cdr3_aa: CATRSTITDTQYF; cdr3_nt: TGTGCCACGAGATCGACAATCACAGATACGCAGTATTTT
clone_size: .; j_call: TRBJ1-1; v_call: TRBV27; d_call: TRBD1; cdr3_aa: CASRSTGEGTEAFF; cdr3_nt: TGTGCCAGCAGGTCGACAGGGGAAGGCACTGAAGCTTTCTTT
clone_size: many; j_call: TRBJ1-2; v_call: TRBV9; d_call: TRBD1; cdr3_aa: CASSPDMGQTISYTF; cdr3_nt: TGTGCCAGCAGCCCTGATATGGGACAGACCATCAGCTACACCTTC